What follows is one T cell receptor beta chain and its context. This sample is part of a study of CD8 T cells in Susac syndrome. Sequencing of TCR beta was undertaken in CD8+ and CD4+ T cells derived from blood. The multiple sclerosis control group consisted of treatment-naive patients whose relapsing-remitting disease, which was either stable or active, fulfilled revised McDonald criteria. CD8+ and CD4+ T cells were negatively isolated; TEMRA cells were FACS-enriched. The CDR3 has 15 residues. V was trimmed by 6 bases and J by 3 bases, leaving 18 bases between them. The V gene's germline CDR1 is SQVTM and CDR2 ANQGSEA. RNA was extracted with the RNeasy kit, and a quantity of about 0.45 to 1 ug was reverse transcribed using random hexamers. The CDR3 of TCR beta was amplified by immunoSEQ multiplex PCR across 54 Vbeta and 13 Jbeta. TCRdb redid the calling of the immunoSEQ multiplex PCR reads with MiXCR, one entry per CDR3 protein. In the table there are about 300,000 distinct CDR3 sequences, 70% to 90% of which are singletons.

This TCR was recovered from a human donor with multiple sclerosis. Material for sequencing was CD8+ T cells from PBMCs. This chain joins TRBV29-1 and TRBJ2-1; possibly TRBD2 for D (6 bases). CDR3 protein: CSVGRTSLRYNEQFF. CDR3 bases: TGCAGCGTCGGGAGAACTAGCCTCCGCTACAATGAGCAGTTCTTC.